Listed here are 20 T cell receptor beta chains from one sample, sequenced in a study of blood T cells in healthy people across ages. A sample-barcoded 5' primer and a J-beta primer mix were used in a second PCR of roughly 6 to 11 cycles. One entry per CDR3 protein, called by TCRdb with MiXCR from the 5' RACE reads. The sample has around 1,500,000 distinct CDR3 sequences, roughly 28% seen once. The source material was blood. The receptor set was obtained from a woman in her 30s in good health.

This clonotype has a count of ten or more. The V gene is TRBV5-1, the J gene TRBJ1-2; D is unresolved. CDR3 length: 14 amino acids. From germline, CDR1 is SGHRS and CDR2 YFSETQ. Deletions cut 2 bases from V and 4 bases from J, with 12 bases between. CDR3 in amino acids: CASSFRPDLYGYTF. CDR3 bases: TGCGCCAGCAGCTTCAGACCTGATCTCTATGGCTACACCTTC. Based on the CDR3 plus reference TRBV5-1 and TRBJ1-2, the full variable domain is KAGVTQTPRYLIKTRGQQVTLSCSPISGHRSVSWYQQTPGQGLQFLFEYFSETQRNKGNFPGRFSGRQFSNSRSEMNVSTLELGDSALYLCASSFRPDLYGYTFGSGTRLTVV.

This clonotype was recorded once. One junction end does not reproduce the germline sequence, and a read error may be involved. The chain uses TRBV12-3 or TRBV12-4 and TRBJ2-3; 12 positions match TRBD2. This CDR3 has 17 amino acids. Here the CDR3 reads CASSPRLAGVGTDMQYF. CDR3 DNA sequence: TGTGCCAGCAGTCCTAGACTAGCGGGAGTAGGTACAGATATGCAGTATTTT.

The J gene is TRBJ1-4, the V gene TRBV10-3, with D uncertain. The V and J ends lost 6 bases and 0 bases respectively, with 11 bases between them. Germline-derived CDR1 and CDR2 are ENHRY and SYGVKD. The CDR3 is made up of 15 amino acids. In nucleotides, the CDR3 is TGTGCCATCAGCGATAAAGGGTCAACTAATGAAAAACTGTTTTTT. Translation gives CAISDKGSTNEKLFF.

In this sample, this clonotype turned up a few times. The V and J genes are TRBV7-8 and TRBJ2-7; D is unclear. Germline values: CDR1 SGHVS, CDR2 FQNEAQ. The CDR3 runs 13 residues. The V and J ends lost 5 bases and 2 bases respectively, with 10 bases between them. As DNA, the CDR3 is TGTGCCAGCAGCCCAGCGAACACCTACGAGCAGTACTTC. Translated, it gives CASSPANTYEQYF.

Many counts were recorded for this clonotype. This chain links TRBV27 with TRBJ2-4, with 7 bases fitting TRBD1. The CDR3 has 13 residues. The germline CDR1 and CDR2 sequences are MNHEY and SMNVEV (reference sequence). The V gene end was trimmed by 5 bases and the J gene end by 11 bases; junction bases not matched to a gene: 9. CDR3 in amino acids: CASSTWDSDVQYF. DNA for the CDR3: TGTGCCAGCAGTACGTGGGACAGCGACGTTCAGTACTTC.

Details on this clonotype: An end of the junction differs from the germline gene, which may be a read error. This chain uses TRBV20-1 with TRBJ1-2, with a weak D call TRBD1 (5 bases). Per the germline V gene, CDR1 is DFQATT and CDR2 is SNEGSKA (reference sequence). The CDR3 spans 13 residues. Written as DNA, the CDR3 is TGCAGTGGAGCGGACGGGACTAACTATGGCCACACCTTC. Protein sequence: CSGADGTNYGHTF.

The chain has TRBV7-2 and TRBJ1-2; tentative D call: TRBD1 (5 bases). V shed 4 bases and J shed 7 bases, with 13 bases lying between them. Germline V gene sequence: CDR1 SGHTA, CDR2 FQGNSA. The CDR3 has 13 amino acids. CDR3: CASSSRELGGYTF. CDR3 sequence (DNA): TGTGCCAGCAGCTCCAGGGAATTGGGTGGCTACACCTTC. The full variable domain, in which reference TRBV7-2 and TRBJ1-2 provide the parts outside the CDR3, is GAGVSQSPSNKVTEKGKDVELRCDPISGHTALYWYRQSLGQGLEFLIYFQGNSAPDKSGLPSDRFSAERTGGSVSTLTIQRTQQEDSAVYLCASSSRELGGYTFGSGTRLTVV.

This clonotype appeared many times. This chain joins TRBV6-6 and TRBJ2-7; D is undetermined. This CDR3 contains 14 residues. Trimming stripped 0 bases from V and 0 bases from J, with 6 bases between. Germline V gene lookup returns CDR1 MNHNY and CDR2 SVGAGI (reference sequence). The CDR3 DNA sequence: TGTGCCAGCAGTTACTCGATCGGCTCCTACGAGCAGTACTTC. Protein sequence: CASSYSIGSYEQYF.

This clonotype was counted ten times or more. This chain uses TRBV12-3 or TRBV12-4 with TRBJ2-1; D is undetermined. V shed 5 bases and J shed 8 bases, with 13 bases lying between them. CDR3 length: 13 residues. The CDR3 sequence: CASSDLRTHEQFF. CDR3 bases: TGTGCCAGCAGTGACCTCCGAACCCATGAGCAGTTCTTC.

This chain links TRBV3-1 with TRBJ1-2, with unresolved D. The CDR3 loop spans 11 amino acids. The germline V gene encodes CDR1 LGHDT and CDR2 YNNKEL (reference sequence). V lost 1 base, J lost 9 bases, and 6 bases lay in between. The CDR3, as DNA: TGTGCCAGCAGCCAAGGTCAGCGCTACACCTTC. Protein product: CASSQGQRYTF.

CDR3 sequence reads: CASSPGQGAEDYGYTF. Here the CDR3 DNA reads TGTGCCAGCAGCCCGGGACAGGGGGCCGAGGACTATGGCTACACCTTC. The chain employs TRBV27 and TRBJ1-2, with TRBD1 identical over 12 bases. CDR3 length: 16 residues. The trim removed 6 bases at V and 3 bases at J, leaving 8 bases unmatched. The V gene's germline CDR1 is MNHEY and CDR2 SMNVEV (reference sequence).

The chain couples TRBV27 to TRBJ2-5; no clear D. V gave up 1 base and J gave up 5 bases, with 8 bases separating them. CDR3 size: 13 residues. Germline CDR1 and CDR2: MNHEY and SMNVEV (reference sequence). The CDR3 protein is CASSLWPRETQYF. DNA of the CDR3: TGTGCCAGCAGTTTATGGCCTCGGGAGACCCAGTACTTC.

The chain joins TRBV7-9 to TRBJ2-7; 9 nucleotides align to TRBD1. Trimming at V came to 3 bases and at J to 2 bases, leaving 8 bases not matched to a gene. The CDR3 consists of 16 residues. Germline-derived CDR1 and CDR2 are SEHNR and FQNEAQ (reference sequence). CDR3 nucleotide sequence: TGTGCCAGCAGCTTGCCCGCCGGGACAGGGACCTACGAGCAGTACTTC. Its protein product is CASSLPAGTGTYEQYF.

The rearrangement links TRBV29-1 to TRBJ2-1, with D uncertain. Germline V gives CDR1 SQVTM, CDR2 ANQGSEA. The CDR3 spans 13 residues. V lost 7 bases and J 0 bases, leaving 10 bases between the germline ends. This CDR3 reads CSGRRSSYNEQFF. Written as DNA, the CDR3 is TGCAGCGGCAGACGGAGCTCCTACAATGAGCAGTTCTTC.

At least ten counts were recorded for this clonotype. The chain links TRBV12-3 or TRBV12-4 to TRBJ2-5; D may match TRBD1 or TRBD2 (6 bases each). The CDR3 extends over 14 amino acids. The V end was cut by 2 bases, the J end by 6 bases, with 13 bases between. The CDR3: CASSLIGRGQTQYF. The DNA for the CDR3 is TGTGCCAGCAGTTTAATCGGACGGGGGCAGACCCAGTACTTC.

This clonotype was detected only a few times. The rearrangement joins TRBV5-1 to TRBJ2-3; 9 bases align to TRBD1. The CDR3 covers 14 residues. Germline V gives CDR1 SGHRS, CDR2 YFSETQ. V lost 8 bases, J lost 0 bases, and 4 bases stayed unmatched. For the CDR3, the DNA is TGCGCCAGTGGACAGGGGATAAGCACAGATACGCAGTATTTT. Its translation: CASGQGISTDTQYF.

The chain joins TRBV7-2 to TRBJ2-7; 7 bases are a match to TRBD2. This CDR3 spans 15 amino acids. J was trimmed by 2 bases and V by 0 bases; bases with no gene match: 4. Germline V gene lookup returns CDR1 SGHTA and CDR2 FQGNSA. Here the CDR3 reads CASSLAQRGPYEQYF. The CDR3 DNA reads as TGTGCCAGCAGCTTAGCCCAGCGGGGACCCTACGAGCAGTACTTC.

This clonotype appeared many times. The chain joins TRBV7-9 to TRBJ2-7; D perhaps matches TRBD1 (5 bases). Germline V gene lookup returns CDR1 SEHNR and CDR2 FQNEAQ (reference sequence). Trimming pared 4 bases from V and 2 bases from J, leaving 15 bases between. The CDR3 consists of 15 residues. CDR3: CASSSKDTYPYEQYF. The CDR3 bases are TGTGCCAGCAGCTCCAAGGACACTTACCCCTACGAGCAGTACTTC.

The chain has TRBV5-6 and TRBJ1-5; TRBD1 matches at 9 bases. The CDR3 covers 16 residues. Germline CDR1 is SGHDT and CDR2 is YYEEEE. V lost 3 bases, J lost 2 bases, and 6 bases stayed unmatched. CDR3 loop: CASSYRTGAGNQPQHF. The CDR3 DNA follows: TGTGCCAGCAGCTACCGGACAGGGGCCGGCAATCAGCCCCAGCATTTT.

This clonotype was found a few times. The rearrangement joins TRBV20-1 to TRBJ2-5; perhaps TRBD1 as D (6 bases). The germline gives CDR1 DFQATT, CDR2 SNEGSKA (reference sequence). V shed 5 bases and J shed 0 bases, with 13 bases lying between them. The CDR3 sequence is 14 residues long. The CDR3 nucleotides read TGCAGTGCTCCACTGGGGGCGTACCAAGAGACCCAGTACTTC. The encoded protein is CSAPLGAYQETQYF.